This TCR beta chain is drawn from a study of technical replicates of blood from a handful of donors (dated by TCRdb to about 2017). From a lookup of the germline V gene (reference sequence), CDR1 and CDR2 are SEHNR and FQNEAQ. Trimming costs V 4 bases and J 2 bases, and their ends lie 14 bases apart. The CDR3 contains 15 residues, cysteine and phenylalanine counted. CDR3 DNA is the only sequence kept; it has 45 bases, read in frame from the first base. Receptors were amplified or captured by the immunoSEQ multiplex PCR assay. This is the immuneACCESS table as TCRdb keeps it, with only in-frame sequences that have V and J called. A part of the clones is gone; compared with another copy, unresolved V genes explain less than half, and the rest is unexplained. This sample is represented by tens of thousands of clones; 95% of them were singletons. In total, the top ten clones hold roughly 0.36% of the sample.

As to this clone: The specificity of this receptor is unknown. No clone much larger than this one lies a single base away; base qualities are absent.

This TCR came from a human donor in good health. The sample comprised T cells isolated from PBMCs. This sequence uses TRBV7-9 and TRBJ1-1, and possibly TRBD1, on 6 matching bases. The CDR3: CASSSTTGPNTEAFF. The DNA sequence reads TGTGCCAGCAGCTCTACCACAGGGCCCAACACTGAAGCTTTCTTT.